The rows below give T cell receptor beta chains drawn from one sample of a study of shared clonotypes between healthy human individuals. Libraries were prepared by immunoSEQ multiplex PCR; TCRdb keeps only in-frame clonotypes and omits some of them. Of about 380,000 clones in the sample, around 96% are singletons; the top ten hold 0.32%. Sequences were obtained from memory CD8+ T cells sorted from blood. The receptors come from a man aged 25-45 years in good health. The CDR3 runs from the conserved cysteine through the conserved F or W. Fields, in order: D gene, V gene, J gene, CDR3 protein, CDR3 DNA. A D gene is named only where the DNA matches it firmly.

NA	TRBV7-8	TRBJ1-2	CASSRGPNYGYTF	TGTGCCAGCAGCCGCGGGCCTAACTATGGCTACACCTTC
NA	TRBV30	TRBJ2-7	CAWTSGSSNYEQYF	TGTGCCTGGACCTCCGGCAGTTCTAACTACGAGCAGTACTTC
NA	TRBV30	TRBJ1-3	CAWSVGSGNTIYF	TGTGCCTGGAGTGTAGGCTCTGGAAACACCATATATTTT
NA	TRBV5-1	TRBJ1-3	CASSFGYSGNTIYF	TGCGCCAGCAGCTTCGGGTACTCTGGAAACACCATATATTTT
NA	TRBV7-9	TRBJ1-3	CASSLGPNGNTIYF	TGTGCCAGCAGCTTAGGACCAAATGGAAACACCATATATTTT
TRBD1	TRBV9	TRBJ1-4	CASSADRGNEKLFF	TGTGCCAGCAGTGCGGACAGGGGAAATGAAAAACTGTTTTTT
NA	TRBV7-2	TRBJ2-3	CASSLEARTDTQYF	TGTGCCAGCAGCTTAGAGGCAAGAACAGATACGCAGTATTTT
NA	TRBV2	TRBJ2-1	CASSEAPQVFEQFF	TGTGCCAGCAGTGAAGCGCCTCAGGTCTTTGAGCAGTTCTTC
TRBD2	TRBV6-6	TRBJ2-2	CASSKGLVLAGELFF	TGTGCCAGCAGTAAGGGACTAGTTCTCGCCGGGGAGCTGTTTTTT
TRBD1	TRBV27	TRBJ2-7	CASRPNRGQGGYEQYF	TGTGCCAGCAGGCCCAACAGGGGGCAAGGGGGGTACGAGCAGTACTTC
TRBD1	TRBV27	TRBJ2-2	CASRKQGERELFF	TGTGCCAGCAGGAAGCAGGGGGAGAGGGAGCTGTTTTTT
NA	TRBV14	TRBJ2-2	CASSPAGTSTGELFF	TGTGCCAGCAGCCCTGCCGGGACTTCTACCGGGGAGCTGTTTTTT
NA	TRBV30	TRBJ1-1	CAWSVLSSTEAFF	TGTGCCTGGAGTGTACTGAGCTCCACTGAAGCTTTCTTT
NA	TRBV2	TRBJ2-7	CASTSGPYEQYF	TGTGCCAGCACCTCGGGCCCCTACGAGCAGTACTTC
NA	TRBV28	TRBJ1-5	CASHVSNQPQHF	TGTGCCAGCCACGTTAGCAATCAGCCCCAGCATTTT
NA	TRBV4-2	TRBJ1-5	CASSQVRQANQPQHF	TGTGCCAGCAGCCAAGTTAGGCAGGCTAATCAGCCCCAGCATTTT
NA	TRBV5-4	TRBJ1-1	CASSFTGNTEAFF	TGTGCCAGCAGCTTTACAGGGAACACTGAAGCTTTCTTT
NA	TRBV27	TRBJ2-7	CASRPLSSYEQYF	TGTGCCAGCAGACCACTTAGCTCCTACGAGCAGTACTTC
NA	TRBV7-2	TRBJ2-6	CASSLVGTGANVLTF	TGTGCCAGCAGCTTAGTAGGGACTGGGGCCAACGTCCTGACTTTC
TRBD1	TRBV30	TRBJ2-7	CAWSDGTGYEQYF	TGTGCCTGGAGTGATGGGACAGGGTACGAGCAGTACTTC
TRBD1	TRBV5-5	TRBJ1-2	CASSFEITGDYNYGYTF	TGTGCCAGCAGCTTCGAAATAACAGGGGACTATAACTATGGCTACACCTTC
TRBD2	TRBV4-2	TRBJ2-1	CASSQHRTGTRFPNEQFF	TGTGCCAGCAGCCAACATAGAACCGGGACTAGATTTCCTAATGAGCAGTTCTTC
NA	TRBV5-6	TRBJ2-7	CASSSPGTYEQYF	TGTGCCAGCAGCTCCCCTGGTACCTACGAGCAGTACTTC
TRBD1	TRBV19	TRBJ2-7	CASSSRDSPYEQYF	TGTGCCAGTAGTAGCCGGGACAGCCCCTACGAGCAGTACTTC
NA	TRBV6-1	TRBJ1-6	CASSVDSSYNSPLHF	TGTGCCAGCAGCGTAGACAGCTCCTATAATTCACCCCTCCACTTT